Reported below is one TCR beta chain. Its antigen is unknown. This record comes from a study of PD-L1 blockade in urothelial cancer. Whole-study findings and limits: A pretreatment blood TCR clonality that fell below the median predicted better progression-free and overall survival.

V lost 5 bases and J lost 2; bases outside the gene matches: 11. Germline CDR1 reads MNHEY; CDR2 reads SMNVEV (reference sequence). The CDR3 spans 16 residues. Data came from immunoSEQ multiplex PCR; TCRdb stores just in-frame clones and leaves some out. The table shows roughly 60,000 clones, with 82% occurring only once. This chain uses TRBV27 with TRBJ2-7, with 8 bases lining up with TRBD2. This TCR derives from a man between 70 and 80 years old with urothelial cancer. Sample: PBMCs, taken around atezolizumab (anti-PD-L1) treatment. The chain's CDR3 is CASSPAEGSGTYEQYF. As DNA, the CDR3 is TGTGCCAGCAGTCCGGCCGAGGGTAGCGGGACCTACGAGCAGTACTTC.